The clone carrying this T cell receptor beta chain was counted many times. V was pared by 1 base and J by 2 bases, with 9 bases between. Germline V gene data show CDR1 as SGHAT and CDR2 as FQNNGV. The CDR3 runs 15 residues. Time point reported: newly diagnosed GD, antithyroid drugs for less than 3 months. The TCR library was prepared using RNA isolated from PBMCs. Building of the TCR beta libraries involved iRepertoire HTBI primers and Arm-PCR of CDR3 regions. TCRdb used MiXCR to reprocess the multiplex PCR reads, holding one entry per CDR3 protein. The sample has just over 600,000 distinct CDR3 sequences, 15% to 20% seen once; the top ten hold about 20%. The record originates from a study of regulatory T cells in long-lasting Graves disease. Another study also made use of these data, one on T cells in Graves' hyperthyroidism and ophthalmopathy. That study adds: From stable hyperthyroidism, ophthalmopathy was set apart by a 13 V-J model.

V gene TRBV11-2 combines with J gene TRBJ2-1; D is unclear. The receptor's source is a woman aged 25 to 39 with Graves disease. The material was peripheral blood mononuclear cells (PBMCs), obtained at new diagnosis, from a patient treated with antithyroid drugs. CDR3 amino acids: CASSLGQITYNEQFF. The CDR3 region has the DNA TGTGCCAGCAGCTTAGGGCAGATAACCTACAATGAGCAGTTCTTC.